These 8 T cell receptor beta chains originate from one sample sequenced in a study of T cell changes during pregnancy in multiple sclerosis. Generated by immunoSEQ multiplex PCR, the TCRdb table keeps only in-frame clones and is missing some. The top ten hold 5.3% of the sample, which has some 70,000 clones, roughly 91% seen once. The sequences come from CD8+ T cells from peripheral blood mononuclear cells, collected before pregnancy. Every receptor here comes from a female donor with multiple sclerosis, enrolled in a pregnancy study.

J is TRBJ1-5 and V is TRBV7-9; maybe TRBD1 (6 bases). CDR1 is SEHNR, CDR2 FQNEAQ, per germline (reference sequence). This CDR3 comprises 14 residues. The V end lost 5 bases, the J end lost 0 bases, and 8 bases lay between the germline ends. CDR3: CASSKDSSNQPQHF. CDR3 in DNA: TGTGCCAGCAGCAAGGACAGTAGCAATCAGCCCCAGCATTTT. Full variable domain (remainder filled in from reference TRBV7-9 and TRBJ1-5): DTGVSQNPRHKITKRGQNVTFRCDPISEHNRLYWYRQTLGQGPEFLTYFQNEAQLEKSRLLSDRFSAERPKGSFSTLEIQRTEQGDSAMYLCASSKDSSNQPQHFGDGTRLSIL.

The chain uses TRBV5-6 and TRBJ1-5; D possibly corresponds to TRBD1 (6 bases). V gave up 2 bases and J gave up 2 bases, with 11 bases separating them. The CDR3 is 15 residues long. Per germline, CDR1 SGHDT and CDR2 YYEEEE. The CDR3 DNA reads as TGTGCCAGCAGCTTTGGGGGCATGGGCAATCAGCCCCAGCATTTT. It encodes CASSFGGMGNQPQHF.

The chain uses TRBV27 and TRBJ2-3; D perhaps matches TRBD2 (6 bases). Germline V gives CDR1 MNHEY, CDR2 SMNVEV (reference sequence). V was shortened by 6 bases and J by 4 bases, with 20 bases between the two germline ends. The CDR3 loop spans 16 amino acids. The CDR3 loop reads CASSTRTAGFPDTQYF. The CDR3 nucleotides are TGTGCCAGCAGCACCAGAACCGCGGGGTTCCCAGATACGCAGTATTTT.

This sequence joins TRBV10-3 and TRBJ1-2, with 11 positions matching TRBD1. With V trimmed by 0 bases and J by 6 bases, 6 bases remained unmatched. Per germline, CDR1 ENHRY and CDR2 SYGVKD. The CDR3 runs 16 residues. The chain's CDR3 is CAISESYRDRGNGYTF. The DNA for the CDR3 is TGTGCCATCAGTGAGTCATATCGGGACAGGGGGAATGGCTACACCTTC.

V usage is TRBV13 and J usage is TRBJ2-5, with 8 bases fitting TRBD2. CDR3 length: 15 residues. The germline V gene encodes CDR1 PRHDT and CDR2 FYEKMQ (reference sequence). Trimming took 6 bases from V and 5 from J; bases not matched to a gene: 11. The CDR3 nucleotides read TGTGCCAGCAGTCACACTAGCGGCTTGGGCGAGACCCAGTACTTC. It specifies CASSHTSGLGETQYF.

This chain links TRBV9 with TRBJ1-4; tentative D call: TRBD1 (5 bases). The V gene's germline CDR1 is SGDLS and CDR2 YYNGEE. The CDR3 consists of 19 residues. Trimming took 3 bases from V and 2 from J, leaving 23 bases between them. CDR3 DNA: TGTGCCAGCAGCGGGAAGCCGGGACCCGAGGGAGGGACTAATGAAAAACTGTTTTTT. It encodes CASSGKPGPEGGTNEKLFF. Looking up the rest from reference TRBV9 and TRBJ1-4 gives the full variable domain: DSGVTQTPKHLITATGQRVTLRCSPRSGDLSVYWYQQSLDQGLQFLIQYYNGEERAKGNILERFSAQQFPDLHSELNLSSLELGDSALYFCASSGKPGPEGGTNEKLFFGSGTQLSVL.

The chain joins TRBV5-1 to TRBJ2-1, with a weak D call TRBD1 (5 bases). The ends were cut back, 0 bases at V and 6 bases at J, with 7 bases in the middle. This CDR3 has 13 amino acids. CDR1 and CDR2 from the germline V gene are SGHRS and YFSETQ. This chain's CDR3 is CASSLGQSNEQFF. The CDR3 nucleotides read TGCGCCAGCAGCTTGGGACAGAGCAATGAGCAGTTCTTC.

In regard to this clone: A junction boundary mismatches the germline segment, possibly from a read error. The chain recombines TRBV7-8 with TRBJ2-3, with TRBD2 as a possible D gene (7 bases). CDR3 size: 13 residues. Per germline, CDR1 SGHVS and CDR2 FQNEAQ. The CDR3 is CASSHLGGAHPKF. The CDR3 DNA reads as TGTGCCAGCAGCCACCTGGGGGGGGCCCATCCCAAATTT.